Presented here are 7 T cell receptor beta chains from one specimen sequenced in a study of T-cell reconstitution after alpha-beta-depleted transplantation in children. The library targeted TCRbeta and was prepared with unique molecular identifiers. TCRdb re-derived calls from the PCR reads in MiXCR, one entry per CDR3 protein. Seen here are hundreds of thousands of distinct CDR3 sequences, 8% to 10% observed once, and the top ten hold over 5%. The source was PBMCs from the stem cell graft donor, collected from the stem cell graft. These TCRs come from a human donor who donated a stem cell graft to a child with acute lymphoblastic leukemia.

At least ten counts were recorded for this clonotype. The J gene is TRBJ2-3, the V gene TRBV20-1; the D gene could be TRBD1 or TRBD2 (6 bases each). Trimming left V 0 bases short and J 3 bases short, with 10 bases between. The CDR3 runs 14 residues. Per the germline V gene, CDR1 is DFQATT and CDR2 is SNEGSKA (reference sequence). CDR3 DNA: TGCAGTGCTAGAGACCCGGGGGCTACAGATACGCAGTATTTT. It encodes CSARDPGATDTQYF.

The chain is built from TRBV20-1 and TRBJ2-5, with 7 nucleotides matching TRBD2. Trimming at V came to 1 base and at J to 1 base, leaving 6 bases not matched to a gene. This CDR3 comprises 15 residues. Germline assignment: CDR1 DFQATT and CDR2 SNEGSKA (reference sequence). The CDR3 here is CSARVGSGGQETQYF. The CDR3 DNA reads as TGCAGTGCTAGAGTGGGGTCGGGAGGCCAAGAGACCCAGTACTTC.

The chain employs TRBV5-1 and TRBJ2-3; D gene unclear. With 3 bases removed from V and 4 bases from J, the gap between germline ends came to 9 bases. The CDR3 is 13 amino acids. Germline assignment: CDR1 SGHRS and CDR2 YFSETQ. Written as DNA, the CDR3 is TGCGCCAGCAGCTCCTCCCCTGCAGATACGCAGTATTTT. Protein product: CASSSSPADTQYF. Filled out from reference TRBV5-1 and TRBJ2-3, the complete variable domain reads KAGVTQTPRYLIKTRGQQVTLSCSPISGHRSVSWYQQTPGQGLQFLFEYFSETQRNKGNFPGRFSGRQFSNSRSEMNVSTLELGDSALYLCASSSSPADTQYFGPGTRLTVL.

This clonotype was observed a handful of times. CDR3 bases: TGTGCCAGCAGCCGTGACAAGGCTAACTATGGCTACACCTTC. Its protein product is CASSRDKANYGYTF. J is TRBJ1-2 and V is TRBV7-2, with unresolved D. CDR1 and CDR2 (germline): SGHTA, FQGNSA. There are 14 residues in the CDR3. Trimming stripped 5 bases from V and 0 bases from J, with 10 bases between.

The chain combines TRBV5-1 with TRBJ2-7, with D perhaps matching TRBD1 (6 bases). CDR1 is SGHRS, CDR2 YFSETQ, per germline. Trimming removed 5 bases from V and 2 bases from J, with 23 bases in between. CDR3 length: 17 amino acids. In DNA, the CDR3 is TGCGCCAGCAGGTTAGACATAAGACAGGAAAAAGCCTACGAGCAGTACTTC. Residues: CASRLDIRQEKAYEQYF.

This clonotype was counted a few times. The chain recombines TRBV12-3 or TRBV12-4 with TRBJ1-4; 10 nucleotides match TRBD1. There are 14 residues in the CDR3. V gave up 7 bases and J gave up 6 bases; unmatched junction bases: 5. CDR3: CASIRQGADEKLFF. The CDR3 DNA is TGTGCCAGCATCAGACAGGGGGCTGATGAAAAACTGTTTTTT.

This clonotype was detected a few times. The CDR3 nucleotides read TGCGCCGCTCTAGGCAGCGAGACCCAGTACTTC. It yields the protein CAALGSETQYF. V is TRBV5-1 and J is TRBJ2-5; D gene ambiguous. Germline CDR1 is SGHRS and CDR2 is YFSETQ. Trimming took 10 bases from V and 5 from J, leaving 12 bases between them. The CDR3 runs to 11 residues.